This T cell receptor beta chain comes out of a study of T-cell reconstitution after alpha-beta-depleted transplantation in children. Whole-study results and caveats: Reported findings indicate that, about two months after transplant, alpha-beta T cells came from several hundred expanded clones, which were derived from non-depleted graft cells. Diversity of TCRbeta at day 60 was high in some patients, arising from surviving recipient T cells and thymic progenitors. When one year had passed after transplant, most T-cell counts and diversity came from newly produced T cells.

As for this clonotype: Its specificity is unknown.

The CDR3 covers 15 residues. The germline gives CDR1 KGHSH, CDR2 LQKENI. V gave up 4 bases and J gave up 2 bases, with 14 bases separating them. Unique molecular identifiers tagged the TCRbeta library. Each CDR3 protein gets one entry after TCRdb re-called the PCR reads with MiXCR. The sample has a few hundred thousand distinct CDR3 sequences, 25% to 30% seen once. The clonotype originates from a boy younger than two with Wiskott-Aldrich syndrome, due to receive a stem cell transplant. The genes are TRBV18 and TRBJ1-2, with a weak D call TRBD1 (5 bases). This sample comprised PBMCs, obtained before TCRalphabeta/CD19-depleted stem cell transplant. Here the CDR3 reads CASSLRQSENYGYTF. In DNA, the CDR3 is TGTGCCAGCTCACTTCGACAGTCTGAAAACTATGGCTACACCTTC. Full variable domain (outside the CDR3, taken from reference TRBV18 and TRBJ1-2): NAGVMQNPRHLVRRRGQEARLRCSPMKGHSHVYWYRQLPEEGLKFMVYLQKENIIDESGMPKERFSAEFPKEGPSILRIQQVVRGDSAAYFCASSLRQSENYGYTFGSGTRLTVV.